This T cell receptor (beta chain) was retrieved from a study of OX40 agonist ivuxolimab in advanced cancers. Study-wide context: Allowance was made for prior anti-PD-1, anti-PD-L1 or anti-CTLA-4 therapy, and around 41% had some.

The V end lost 2 bases, the J end lost 6 bases, and 9 bases lay between the germline ends. The CDR3 length is 13 residues. Germline lookup yields CDR1 SGHRS and CDR2 YFSETQ. Study-level findings and limits: Partial responders treated at 0.1-3.0 mg/kg exhibited clonal expansion among the lowest measured. On average, CD8+ T cells had more expanded clones than CD4+.

The data were produced by immunoSEQ multiplex PCR, yet TCRdb's version contains in-frame clones alone and is incomplete. This table has roughly 60,000 clones, 80% to 95% appearing once. This clone came up once. Its antigen is currently unknown. The sequencing used CD4+ or CD8+ T cells sorted from blood, collected in a trial of the OX40 agonist ivuxolimab. The chain combines TRBV5-1 with TRBJ2-1, with D maybe TRBD2 (6 bases). This sequence was found in an adult with an advanced solid tumor such as melanoma, head and neck, liver or kidney cancer. This CDR3 reads CASSFGGGNEQFF. CDR3 in DNA: TGCGCCAGCAGCTTTGGGGGAGGCAATGAGCAGTTCTTC.